This TCR beta chain appears in the sequencing data of a study of blood T cell repertoires in COVID-19. The germline V gene encodes CDR1 MNHEY and CDR2 SVGAGI. This CDR3 comprises 13 residues. V was clipped by 7 bases and J by 3 bases, with 11 bases between them. Profiled with immunoSEQ multiplex PCR; TCRdb holds only in-frame clones, not every one. The sample yields approximately 260,000 clones, roughly 90% seen once. The chain is built from TRBV6-5 and TRBJ2-3; D might be TRBD2 (6 bases). This sequence was found in a man in his fifties with acute or convalescent COVID-19. The sequencing input was peripheral blood. The CDR3 sequence is CASKSAGTDTQYF. The CDR3 coding sequence is TGTGCCAGCAAAAGCGCGGGGACAGATACGCAGTATTTT.